The following is a TCR beta chain sequence with its context. No antigen is known for it. Base quality data are lacking; no much larger clone is found one base away. This entry comes from a study of blood T cells in healthy people across ages (dated by TCRdb to 2015 to 2017). Regarding the research as a whole: Template switching captured roughly one uniquely barcoded TCR beta cDNA molecule per two T cells in model experiments. Two additional independent replicas of 1 million unique cDNA reads from the same blood draw were analyzed for two donors (one aged 18 to 29 and one aged 80 or older). Using deep sequencing normalized with unique cDNA molecular identifiers, the study measured how TCR beta repertoire diversity changes with age. Donors were grouped into four age groups: young (average about 15 years), middle-aged (39), aged (62) and long-lived (approximately 81). To avoid experimental bias, donors of different ages were randomly spread across the sequencing lanes. What the research found in general, with its limitations: Observed TCR beta diversity correlated strongly with the percentage of naive T cells measured by flow cytometry. Total diversity estimates from one million sequenced T cells were considered lower bounds and underestimates. Because donor CMV infection status was unknown, age-related changes in expanded clonotypes were potentially confounded. As age increased, observed TCR beta diversity per million T cells dropped in a roughly linear way, and a significant reduction was already evident by age about 40. Bulk unsorted PBMC profiling prevented conclusive comparison of naive and antigen-experienced compartments. Compared with the aged group, more naive CD4+ T cells, fewer expanded clones and increased TCR diversity were shown by the long-lived group, suggesting age selection.

After removal of 2 bases from V and 5 bases from J, the junction retains 10 bases not matched to a gene. There are 15 amino acids in the CDR3, from cysteine to phenylalanine inclusive. Only the CDR3 part of the read is kept: 45 bases, read in frame from the first base. The CDR1 and CDR2 encoded by the germline V gene (reference sequence) are DFQATT and SNEGSKA. Receptor amplification or capture employed 5' RACE. The sequencer listed for this sample is Illumina HiSeq 2500. A second PCR of about 6 to 12 cycles was run with a J-beta primer mix and a sample-barcoded 5' primer. A unique molecular identifier was introduced onto each TCR beta cDNA molecule by a template-switch 5' adaptor carrying 12 random nucleotides. Each sample yielded at least 3 million CDR3-containing paired-end reads. The Mint cDNA synthesis kit, primed by a TRBC-specific oligonucleotide, was used to synthesize first-strand cDNA from all RNA. Following uracil-DNA glycosylase treatment, a first 18-cycle PCR with universal primers M1SS and BC2_uni_R was performed on all cDNA. In the original analysis: Each sample was normalized by randomly selecting 1 million high-quality reads, each carrying a distinct molecular identifier. Instead of being binned into consensus sequences, reads with shared molecular identifiers were discarded. MiTCR, run with a Q25 quality threshold and the strictest error-elimination algorithm, handled CDR3 identification, clonotype clustering and error correction. A nonparametric unseen species model using Euler transformation provided a lower-bound estimate of total TCR beta diversity. Through fastp at Q25 and MiXCR, TCRdb rebuilt clones from the public reads, retaining in-frame beta chains. CDR3 protein sequences are deduplicated, and each keeps its most common genes and DNA. The authors' filters were not applied to this entry. The sample has 600,000 or so distinct CDR3 sequences on record, around half of them singletons. The biggest ten clones account for roughly 25% of the sample.

Donors were a few dozen systemically healthy Caucasian individuals from Russia aged roughly 6 to 100 years. Each donor gave approximately 9.3 milliliters of peripheral blood, collected into EDTA-treated Vacutainer tubes. Ficoll-Paque density-gradient centrifugation was used to isolate PBMCs, with at least 6 million obtained per sample. Trizol reagent was used to extract total RNA from PBMCs, with at least 6 micrograms per sample. For every donor, flow cytometry on a PBMC aliquot measured the percentage of naive CD45RAhigh/CD27high T cells. This receptor chain uses TRBV20-1 and TRBJ2-3, with 7 middle bases fitting TRBD2. Sequencing used blood. The receptor comes from a man aged 80 or over in good health. The DNA sequence is as follows: TGCAGTGCTAGATTGGTGGGAGGGCCAGGAGATACGCAGTATTTT. It encodes CSARLVGGPGDTQYF.